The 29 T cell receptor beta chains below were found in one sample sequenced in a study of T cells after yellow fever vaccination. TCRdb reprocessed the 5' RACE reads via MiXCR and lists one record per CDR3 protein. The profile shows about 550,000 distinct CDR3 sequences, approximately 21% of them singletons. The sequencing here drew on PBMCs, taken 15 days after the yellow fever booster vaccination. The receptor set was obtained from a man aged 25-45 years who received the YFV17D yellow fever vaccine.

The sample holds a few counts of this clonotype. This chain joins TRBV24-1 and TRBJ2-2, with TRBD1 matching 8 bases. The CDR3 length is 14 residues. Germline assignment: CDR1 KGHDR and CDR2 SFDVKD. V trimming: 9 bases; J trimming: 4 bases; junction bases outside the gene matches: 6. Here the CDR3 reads CATGGQGGTGELFF. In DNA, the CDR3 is TGTGCCACCGGCGGACAGGGAGGCACCGGGGAGCTGTTTTTT.

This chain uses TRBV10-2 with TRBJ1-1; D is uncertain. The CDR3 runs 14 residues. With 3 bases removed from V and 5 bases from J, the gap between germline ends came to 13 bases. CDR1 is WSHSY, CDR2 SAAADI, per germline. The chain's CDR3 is CASSERTQSTEAFF. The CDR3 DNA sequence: TGCGCCAGCAGTGAAAGGACTCAATCGACTGAAGCTTTCTTT.

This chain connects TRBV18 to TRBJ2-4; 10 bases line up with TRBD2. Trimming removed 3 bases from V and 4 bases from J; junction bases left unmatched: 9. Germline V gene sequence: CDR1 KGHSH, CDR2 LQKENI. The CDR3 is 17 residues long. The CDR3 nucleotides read TGTGCCAGCTCACCCTTTGGGACTAGCGATTCGAAAAACATTCAGTACTTC. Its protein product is CASSPFGTSDSKNIQYF.

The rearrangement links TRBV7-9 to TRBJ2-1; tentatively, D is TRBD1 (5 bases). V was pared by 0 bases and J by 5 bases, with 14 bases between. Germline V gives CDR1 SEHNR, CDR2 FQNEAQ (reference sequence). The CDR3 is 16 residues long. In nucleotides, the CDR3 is TGTGCCAGCAGCTTAGCCAGGACAAGGTGGGACAATGAGCAGTTCTTC. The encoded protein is CASSLARTRWDNEQFF.

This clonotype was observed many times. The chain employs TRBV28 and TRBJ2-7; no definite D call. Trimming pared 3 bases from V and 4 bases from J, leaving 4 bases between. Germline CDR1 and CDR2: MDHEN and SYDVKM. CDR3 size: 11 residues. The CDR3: CASSFWYEQYF. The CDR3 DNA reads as TGTGCCAGCAGTTTTTGGTACGAGCAGTACTTC.

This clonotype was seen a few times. The CDR3 DNA follows: TGCAGCGTTCGGACTGCCTCCTACAATGAGCAGTTCTTC. Its translation: CSVRTASYNEQFF. The chain couples TRBV29-1 to TRBJ2-1; possibly TRBD2 for D (5 bases). V was trimmed by 5 bases and J by 0 bases, leaving 8 bases between them. Looked up from germline, CDR1 is SQVTM and CDR2 is ANQGSEA. The CDR3 is 13 residues long.

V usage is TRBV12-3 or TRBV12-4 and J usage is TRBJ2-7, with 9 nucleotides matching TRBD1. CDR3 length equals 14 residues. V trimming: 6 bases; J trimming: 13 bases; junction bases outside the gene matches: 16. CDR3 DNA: TGTGCCAGCAGGCCGGGACAGGGCGCCCTAGGGGAATACTTC. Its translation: CASRPGQGALGEYF.

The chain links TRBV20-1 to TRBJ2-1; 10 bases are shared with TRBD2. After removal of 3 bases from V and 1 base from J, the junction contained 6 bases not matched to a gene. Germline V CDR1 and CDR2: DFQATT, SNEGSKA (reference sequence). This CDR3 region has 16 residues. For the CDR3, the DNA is TGCAGTGCTAGTACAGCTAGCGGGAGTTCCTACAATGAGCAGTTCTTC. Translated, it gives CSASTASGSSYNEQFF.

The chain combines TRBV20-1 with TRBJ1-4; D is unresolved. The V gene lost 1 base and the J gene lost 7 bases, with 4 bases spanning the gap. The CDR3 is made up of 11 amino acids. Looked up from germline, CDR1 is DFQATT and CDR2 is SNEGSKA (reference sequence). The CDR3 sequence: CSARGVEKLFF. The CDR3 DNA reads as TGCAGTGCTAGAGGGGTTGAAAAACTGTTTTTT.

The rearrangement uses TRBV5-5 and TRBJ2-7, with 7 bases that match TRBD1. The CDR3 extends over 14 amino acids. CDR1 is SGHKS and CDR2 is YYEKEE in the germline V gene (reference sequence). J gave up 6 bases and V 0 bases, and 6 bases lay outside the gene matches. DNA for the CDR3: TGTGCCAGCAGCTTGGGAGGGGGCATAGGCGAGCAGTACTTC. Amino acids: CASSLGGGIGEQYF.

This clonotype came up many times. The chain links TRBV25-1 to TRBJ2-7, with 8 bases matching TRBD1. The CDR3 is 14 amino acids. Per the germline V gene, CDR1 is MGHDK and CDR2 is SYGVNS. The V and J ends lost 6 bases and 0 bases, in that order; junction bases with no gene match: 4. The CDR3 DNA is TGTGCCAGCAGCAGGACAGGGAACTCCTACGAGCAGTACTTC. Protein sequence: CASSRTGNSYEQYF.

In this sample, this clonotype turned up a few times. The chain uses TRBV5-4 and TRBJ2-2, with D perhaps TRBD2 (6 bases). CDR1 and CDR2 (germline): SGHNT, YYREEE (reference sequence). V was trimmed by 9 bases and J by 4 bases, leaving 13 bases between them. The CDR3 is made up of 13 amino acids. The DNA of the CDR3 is TGTGCCATCAGACTAGTGGGCACCGGGGAGCTGTTTTTT. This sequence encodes CAIRLVGTGELFF.

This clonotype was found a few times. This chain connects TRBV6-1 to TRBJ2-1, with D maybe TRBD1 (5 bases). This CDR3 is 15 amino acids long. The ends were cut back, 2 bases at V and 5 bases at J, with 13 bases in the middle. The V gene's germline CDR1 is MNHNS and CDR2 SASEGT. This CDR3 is CASSERSGFDNEQFF. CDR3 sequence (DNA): TGTGCCAGCAGTGAAAGGTCAGGGTTTGACAATGAGCAGTTCTTC.

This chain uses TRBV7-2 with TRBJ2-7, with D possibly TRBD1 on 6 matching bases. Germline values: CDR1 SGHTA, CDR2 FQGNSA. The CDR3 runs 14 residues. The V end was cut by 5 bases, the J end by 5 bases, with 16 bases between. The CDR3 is CASSLTGILDEQYF. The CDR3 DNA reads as TGTGCCAGCAGCCTCACAGGGATTCTCGACGAGCAGTACTTC.

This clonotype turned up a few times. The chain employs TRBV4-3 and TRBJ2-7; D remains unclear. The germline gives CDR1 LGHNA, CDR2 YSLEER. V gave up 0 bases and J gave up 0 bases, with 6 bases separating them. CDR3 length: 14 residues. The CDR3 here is CASSQDRYSYEQYF. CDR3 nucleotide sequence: TGCGCCAGCAGCCAAGACAGGTACTCCTACGAGCAGTACTTC.

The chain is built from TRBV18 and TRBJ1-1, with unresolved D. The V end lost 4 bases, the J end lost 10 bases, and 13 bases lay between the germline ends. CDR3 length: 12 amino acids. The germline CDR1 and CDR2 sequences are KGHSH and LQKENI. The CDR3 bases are TGTGCCAGCTCACAGGCCGCCCGGGCAGCTTTCTTT. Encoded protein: CASSQAARAAFF.

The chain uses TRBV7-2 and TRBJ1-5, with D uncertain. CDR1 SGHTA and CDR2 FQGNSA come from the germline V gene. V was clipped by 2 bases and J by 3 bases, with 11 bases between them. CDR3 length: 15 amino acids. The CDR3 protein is CASSLWADPNQPQHF. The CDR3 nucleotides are TGTGCCAGCAGCTTATGGGCAGACCCCAATCAGCCCCAGCATTTT. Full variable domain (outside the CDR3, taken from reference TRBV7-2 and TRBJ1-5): GAGVSQSPSNKVTEKGKDVELRCDPISGHTALYWYRQSLGQGLEFLIYFQGNSAPDKSGLPSDRFSAERTGGSVSTLTIQRTQQEDSAVYLCASSLWADPNQPQHFGDGTRLSIL.

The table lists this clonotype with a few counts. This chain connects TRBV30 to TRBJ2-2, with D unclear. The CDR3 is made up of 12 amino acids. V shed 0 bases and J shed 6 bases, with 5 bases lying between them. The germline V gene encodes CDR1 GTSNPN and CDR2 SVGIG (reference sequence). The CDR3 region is CAWSVPPGELFF. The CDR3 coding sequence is TGTGCCTGGAGTGTACCTCCCGGGGAGCTGTTTTTT.

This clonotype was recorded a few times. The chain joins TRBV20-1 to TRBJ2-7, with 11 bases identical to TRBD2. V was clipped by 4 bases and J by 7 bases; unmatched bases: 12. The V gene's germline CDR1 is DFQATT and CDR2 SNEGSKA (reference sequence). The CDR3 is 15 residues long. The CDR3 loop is CSATPGTSGEGEQYF. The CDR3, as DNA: TGCAGTGCTACCCCAGGGACTAGCGGAGAGGGGGAGCAGTACTTC.

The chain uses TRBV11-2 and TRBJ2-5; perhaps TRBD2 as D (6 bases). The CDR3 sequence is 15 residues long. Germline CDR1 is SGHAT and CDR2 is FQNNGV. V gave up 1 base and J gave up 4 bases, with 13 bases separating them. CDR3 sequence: CASSLVLARGETQYF. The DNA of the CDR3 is TGTGCCAGCAGCTTAGTTCTAGCGAGGGGAGAGACCCAGTACTTC.

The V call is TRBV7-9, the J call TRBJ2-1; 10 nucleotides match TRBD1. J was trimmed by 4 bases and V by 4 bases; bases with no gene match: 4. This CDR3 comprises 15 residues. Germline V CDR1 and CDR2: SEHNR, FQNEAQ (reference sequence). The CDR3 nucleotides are TGTGCCAGCAGCTGGAGGGACAGGGGTTACAATGAGCAGTTCTTC. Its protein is CASSWRDRGYNEQFF.

CDR3 nucleotides: TGCGCCAGCAGCGGCTCTAGCGGGAGGGTCTCTACTGGCACAGATACGCAGTATTTT. Protein sequence: CASSGSSGRVSTGTDTQYF. V gene TRBV5-1 combines with J gene TRBJ2-3; 12 positions match TRBD2. V trimming: 4 bases; J trimming: 1 base; junction bases outside the gene matches: 13. Germline CDR1 is SGHRS and CDR2 is YFSETQ. This CDR3 is 19 amino acids long.

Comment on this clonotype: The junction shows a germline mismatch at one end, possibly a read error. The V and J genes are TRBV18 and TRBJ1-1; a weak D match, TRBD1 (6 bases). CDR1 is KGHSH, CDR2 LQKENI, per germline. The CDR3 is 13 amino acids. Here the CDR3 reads CASYRVGNAEAFF. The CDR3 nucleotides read TGTGCCAGCTACAGGGTCGGGAACGCTGAAGCTTTCTTT.

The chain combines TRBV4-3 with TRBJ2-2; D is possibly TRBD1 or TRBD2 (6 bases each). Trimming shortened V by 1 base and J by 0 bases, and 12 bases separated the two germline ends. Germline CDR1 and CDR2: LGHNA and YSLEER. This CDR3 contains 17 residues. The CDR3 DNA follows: TGCGCCAGCAGCCAAGTCTCCGGGGGCGCGAACACCGGGGAGCTGTTTTTT. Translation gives CASSQVSGGANTGELFF.

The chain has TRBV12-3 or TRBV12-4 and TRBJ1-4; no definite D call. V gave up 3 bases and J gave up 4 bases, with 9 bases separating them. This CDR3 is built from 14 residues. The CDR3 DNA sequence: TGTGCCAGCAGTTTGTTGGCAGTTAATGAAAAACTGTTTTTT. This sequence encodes CASSLLAVNEKLFF.

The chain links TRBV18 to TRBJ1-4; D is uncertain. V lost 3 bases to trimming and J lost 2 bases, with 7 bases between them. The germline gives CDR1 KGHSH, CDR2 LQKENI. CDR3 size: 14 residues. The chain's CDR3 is CASSPTRTNEKLFF. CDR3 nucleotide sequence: TGTGCCAGCTCACCTACACGGACTAATGAAAAACTGTTTTTT.

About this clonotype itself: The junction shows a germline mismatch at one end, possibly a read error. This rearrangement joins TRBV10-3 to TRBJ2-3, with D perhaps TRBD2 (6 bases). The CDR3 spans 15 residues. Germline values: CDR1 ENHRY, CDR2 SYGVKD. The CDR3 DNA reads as TGTGCCATCAGTGTTACGGCGGGGACCACAAATACGCAGTATTTT. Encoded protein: CAISVTAGTTNTQYF.

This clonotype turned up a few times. The CDR3 bases are TGCGCCAGCAGCTTGGGGGTAGGGCAAACAGATACGCAGTATTTT. This translates into CASSLGVGQTDTQYF. The gene calls are TRBV5-1 and TRBJ2-3, with D unclear. The CDR3 runs to 15 residues. The V and J ends lost 0 bases and 3 bases respectively, with 11 bases between them. Germline CDR1 and CDR2: SGHRS and YFSETQ.

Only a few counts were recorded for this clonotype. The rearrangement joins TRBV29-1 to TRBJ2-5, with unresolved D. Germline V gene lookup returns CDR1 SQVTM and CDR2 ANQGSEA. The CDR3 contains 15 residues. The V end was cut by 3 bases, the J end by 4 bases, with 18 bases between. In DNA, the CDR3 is TGCAGCGTTGATCCCCACGCGCGCCCGGGAGAGACCCAGTACTTC. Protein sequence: CSVDPHARPGETQYF.